What follows are 9 T cell receptor beta chains derived from one specimen sequenced in a study of T cell repertoires in aging, cancer and after chemotherapy. Rearranged V-D-J TRB sequences were amplified with a mixed TRB-A/B primer pool. Each CDR3 protein gets one entry after TCRdb re-called the multiplex PCR reads with MiXCR. The table includes about 1,700 distinct CDR3 sequences, approximately 59% detected once. The template was genomic DNA from peripheral blood, not RNA. Sequencing used blood. All receptors derive from a human donor with a blood cancer.

This clonotype was counted a few times. The chain joins TRBV5-6 to TRBJ2-7; 8 bases align to TRBD2. The CDR3 is made up of 15 amino acids. From germline, CDR1 is SGHDT and CDR2 YYEEEE. V lost 5 bases and J lost 3; bases outside the gene matches: 10. The CDR3 coding sequence is TGTGCCAGCAGTCAGAGGGGGACTAGATACTACGAGCAGTACTTC. This gives the protein CASSQRGTRYYEQYF. Using reference TRBV5-6 and TRBJ2-7 for the parts outside the CDR3, the full variable domain is DAGVTQSPTHLIKTRGQQVTLRCSPKSGHDTVSWYQQALGQGPQFIFQYYEEEERQRGNFPDRFSGHQFPNYSSELNVNALLLGDSALYLCASSQRGTRYYEQYFGPGTRLTVT.

The V call is TRBV10-3, the J call TRBJ1-2; 8 nucleotides line up with TRBD1. V lost 8 bases, J lost 8 bases, and 4 bases stayed unmatched. The germline V gene encodes CDR1 ENHRY and CDR2 SYGVKD. The length of the CDR3 is 11 residues. Here the CDR3 DNA reads TGTGCCATCCAGGGGGCAGAAGGCTACACCTTC. It translates to CAIQGAEGYTF.

The chain couples TRBV6-5 to TRBJ2-1, with D unresolved. V was clipped by 0 bases and J by 4 bases, with 7 bases between them. Germline V gene sequence: CDR1 MNHEY, CDR2 SVGAGI. CDR3 size: 14 residues. The CDR3, as DNA: TGTGCCAGCAGTTACTCGACAACTTACAATGAGCAGTTCTTC. Amino acids: CASSYSTTYNEQFF.

This chain links TRBV5-5 with TRBJ2-6; D gene ambiguous. Per the germline V gene, CDR1 is SGHKS and CDR2 is YYEKEE (reference sequence). Trimming shortened V by 0 bases and J by 0 bases, and 7 bases separated the two germline ends. This CDR3 spans 16 amino acids. The CDR3 reads CASSLGPSSGANVLTF. CDR3 nucleotide sequence: TGTGCCAGCAGCTTGGGGCCCAGCTCTGGGGCCAACGTCCTGACTTTC.

The genes are TRBV30 and TRBJ2-7; perhaps TRBD1 as D (6 bases). The CDR3 loop spans 12 amino acids. Between the trimmed V and J ends, which lost 4 bases and 2 bases, there was a span of 9 bases. Germline CDR1 and CDR2: GTSNPN and SVGIG (reference sequence). The DNA of the CDR3 is TGTGCCTGGAAACAGGGTACCTACGAGCAGTACTTC. Protein sequence: CAWKQGTYEQYF.

The chain is built from TRBV15 and TRBJ2-5; TRBD2 is a possible D gene (5 bases). CDR1 is LNHNV, CDR2 YYDKDF, per germline (reference sequence). V was pared by 1 base and J by 0 bases, with 6 bases between. The CDR3 consists of 14 residues. DNA for the CDR3: TGTGCCACCAGCAGAGTTAGCGACCAAGAGACCCAGTACTTC. Protein product: CATSRVSDQETQYF.

The chain couples TRBV20-1 to TRBJ2-7; D tentatively fits TRBD1 or TRBD2 (6 bases each). Trimming removed 6 bases from V and 10 bases from J, with 25 bases in between. Germline values: CDR1 DFQATT, CDR2 SNEGSKA (reference sequence). The CDR3 extends over 14 amino acids. CDR3 sequence (DNA): TGCAGTGCCCAGAGTCCGGGGGCCGGAGACACCCAGTACTTC. This gives the protein CSAQSPGAGDTQYF.

The rearrangement links TRBV30 to TRBJ2-7, with TRBD1 as a possible D gene (5 bases). Germline V lookup: CDR1 GTSNPN, CDR2 SVGIG (reference sequence). V lost 0 bases, J lost 5 bases, and 14 bases lay in between. This CDR3 is 14 amino acids long. CDR3 DNA sequence: TGTGCCTGGAGTGTACTTCAGGGAAGAAACGAGCAGTACTTC. Its translation is CAWSVLQGRNEQYF.

With respect to this clonotype: A clone one base away is much larger, so this may be a read error. The V call is TRBV6-5, the J call TRBJ1-2; the D is unclear. CDR1 and CDR2 (germline): MNHEY, SVGAGI. The CDR3 length is 13 residues. CDR3 amino acids: CASSRIDHYCYTF. As DNA, the CDR3 is TGTGCCAGCAGTCGTATTGACCACTATTGCTACACCTTC.